This entry features one T cell receptor beta chain sequence. Cells designated naive CD8 were CD45RO-negative and were positively selected for CCR7, with terminally differentiated effector memory CD45RA+ cells excluded. The data were taken from a study of shared clonotypes between healthy human individuals. The germline V gene encodes CDR1 MNHEY and CDR2 SMNVEV (reference sequence). V was clipped by 4 bases and J by 4 bases; unmatched bases: 3. The CDR3 is made up of 14 amino acids. Method: immunoSEQ multiplex PCR; TCRdb's copy keeps in-frame clones and lacks some. Of millions of clones in the sample, about 95% were seen once.

The sample was naive CD8+ T cells sorted from blood. This receptor was identified in a man younger than 30 in good health. The V gene is TRBV27, the J gene TRBJ2-1; TRBD2 matches 8 bases. The CDR3 region has the DNA TGTGCCAGCAGTTCGCGGGGGGCATACAATGAGCAGTTCTTC. Encoded protein: CASSSRGAYNEQFF.